The T cell receptor (beta chain) described here comes from a study of OX40 agonist ivuxolimab in advanced cancers. The data were produced by immunoSEQ multiplex PCR, yet TCRdb's version contains in-frame clones alone and is incomplete. The top ten hold 3.8% of the sample, which has about 88,000 clones, roughly 84% seen once. Study-wide results and limits: Some nonresponders likewise displayed low normalized T-cell clonal expansion.

In germline, CDR1 is MRHNA, CDR2 SNTAGT. This CDR3 region has 12 residues. Note on this clone: Its antigen is currently unknown.

This TCR derives from an adult with an advanced solid tumor such as melanoma, head and neck, liver or kidney cancer. The sample consisted of CD4+ or CD8+ T cells sorted from blood, taken in a trial of the OX40 agonist ivuxolimab. The V gene is TRBV6-4, the J gene TRBJ2-7, with D unclear. CDR3 coding DNA: TGTGCTCCAGGTTTCCCGGACTACGAGCAGTACTTC. The encoded protein is CAPGFPDYEQYF.